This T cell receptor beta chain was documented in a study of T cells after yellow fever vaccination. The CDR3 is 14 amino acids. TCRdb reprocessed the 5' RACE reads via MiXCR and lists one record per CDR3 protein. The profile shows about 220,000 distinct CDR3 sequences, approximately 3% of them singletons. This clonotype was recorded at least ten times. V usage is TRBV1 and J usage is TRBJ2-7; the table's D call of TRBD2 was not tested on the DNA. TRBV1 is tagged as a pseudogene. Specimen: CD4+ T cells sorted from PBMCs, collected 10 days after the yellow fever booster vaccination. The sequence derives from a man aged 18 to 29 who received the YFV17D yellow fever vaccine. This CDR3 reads CTSSLGTEVNEQYV. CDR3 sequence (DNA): TGCACCAGCAGCCTAGGGACTGAAGTGAACGAGCAGTACGTC.